The entry below gives a single T cell receptor beta chain sequence along with its context. Its antigen is undetermined. Germline V CDR1 and CDR2: MDHEN, SYDVKM. The CDR3 sequence is 13 residues long. V gave up 8 bases and J gave up 7 bases, with 15 bases separating them. These data belong to a study of T cell repertoires in ileal Crohn's disease. General study points: Active smokers at surgery had more clonal expansions than non-smokers.

About 500 nanograms of biopsy DNA per sample underwent TCRB immunosequencing. Sequenced by immunoSEQ multiplex PCR; TCRdb stores in-frame clones only, minus some. The data hold about 4,100 clones, with 74% observed a single time. The chain recombines TRBV28 with TRBJ1-5, with D perhaps matching TRBD1 (6 bases). The material sequenced was ileal tissue. The source is an adult with Crohn's disease. The DNA for the CDR3 is TGTGCCAGCGAGCAGGGGTGGGGACAGCCCCAGCATTTT. Protein sequence: CASEQGWGQPQHF. Looking up the rest from reference TRBV28 and TRBJ1-5 gives the full variable domain: DVKVTQSSRYLVKRTGEKVFLECVQDMDHENMFWYRQDPGLGLRLIYFSYDVKMKEKGDIPEGYSVSREKKERFSLILESASTNQTSMYLCASEQGWGQPQHFGDGTRLSIL.